This entry concerns a single T cell receptor (beta chain). What it binds is not known. Sequence at one end of the junction differs from germline and may be a read error. The data belong to a study of post-analysis software for immune sequencing data. Study background: Patients had relapsing-remitting, secondary progressive or progressive-relapsing multiple sclerosis; some lacked subtype.

Whole-study results and caveats: TRBV5-6, TRBV5-1 and TRBV20-1 were among 4 or 5 TRBV segments more frequent in patients than controls. Clustering by F measure revealed strong co-clustering among samples prepared together in one batch. In multiple sclerosis, normalized Chao1 diversity was significantly below that of controls.

Unique molecular identifiers featured in each of the TCR beta cDNA libraries. One entry per CDR3 protein results from TCRdb running MiXCR on the PCR reads. The repertoire holds some 240,000 distinct CDR3 sequences, with 35% to 45% as singletons. Per germline, CDR1 DFQATT and CDR2 SNEGSKA (reference sequence). The CDR3 consists of 12 residues. The origin of this receptor is a girl aged 5-17 years with multiple sclerosis. The source material was blood. The V and J genes are TRBV20-1 and TRBJ2-3; D remains unclear. The CDR3 coding sequence is TGCAGTGCTAGGTTCCGCACGGATACGCAGTATTTT. Translated: CSARFRTDTQYF.